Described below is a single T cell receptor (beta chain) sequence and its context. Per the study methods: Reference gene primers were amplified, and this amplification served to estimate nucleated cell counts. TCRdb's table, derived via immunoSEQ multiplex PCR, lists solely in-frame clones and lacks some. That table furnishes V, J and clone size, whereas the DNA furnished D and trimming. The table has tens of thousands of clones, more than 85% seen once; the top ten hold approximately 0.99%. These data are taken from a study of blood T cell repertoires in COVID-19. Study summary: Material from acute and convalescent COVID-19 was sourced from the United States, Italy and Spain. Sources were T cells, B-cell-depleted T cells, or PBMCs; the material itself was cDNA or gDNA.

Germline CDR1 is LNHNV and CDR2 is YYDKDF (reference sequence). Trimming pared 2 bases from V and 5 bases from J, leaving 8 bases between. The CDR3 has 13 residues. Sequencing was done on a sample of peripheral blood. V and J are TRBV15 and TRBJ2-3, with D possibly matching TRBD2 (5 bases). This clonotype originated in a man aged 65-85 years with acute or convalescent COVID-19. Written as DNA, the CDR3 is TGTGCCACCAGCAGAAAGCGGAAAGATACGCAGTATTTT. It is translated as CATSRKRKDTQYF.